Listed below are T cell receptor beta chains from one sample, sequenced in a study of T cell repertoires in cytomegalovirus infection. In TCRdb, the reads were re-called with MiXCR into one record per CDR3 protein. The table has around 550,000 distinct CDR3 sequences, less than 30% seen once. The specimen was PBMCs. The receptors come from a human donor in good health (CMV status not recorded). Some clones in this sample may be carry-over from other donors' samples. Each CDR3 is given with its conserved first and last residue. A D gene is named only where the DNA matches it firmly. Part of the rows lack a size; the others show once, few, many or a class for expanded clones.

>TRBV7-6|TRBJ2-1|12|few|.
CASSFRLGEQFF
TGTGCCAGCAGCTTCAGGTTGGGTGAGCAGTTCTTC
>TRBV20-1|TRBJ1-2|13|few|TRBD1
CSARGTGVEGYTF
TGCAGTGCTAGAGGGACAGGGGTGGAGGGCTACACCTTC
>TRBV27|TRBJ2-7|14|few|.
CASSSGLLGGEQYF
TGTGCCAGCAGTTCGGGACTTCTGGGAGGCGAGCAGTACTTC
>TRBV5-6|TRBJ2-1|15|.|TRBD2
CASSLVLAVYNEQFF
TGTGCCAGCAGCTTGGTACTAGCGGTCTACAATGAGCAGTTCTTC
>TRBV4-3|TRBJ2-1|15|.|.
CASSQRLVTYNEQFF
TGCGCCAGCAGCCAAAGACTAGTTACCTACAATGAGCAGTTCTTC
>TRBV10-3|TRBJ1-1|14|.|.
CAISKSTGNTEAFF
TGTGCCATCAGCAAATCGACAGGGAACACTGAAGCTTTCTTT
>TRBV7-6|TRBJ1-5|15|many|.
CASSLEVGSNQPQHF
TGTGCCAGCAGCTTAGAAGTGGGGAGCAATCAGCCCCAGCATTTT
>TRBV12-3/TRBV12-4|TRBJ2-6|16|few|.
CASRPDRFSGANVLTF
TGTGCCAGCAGGCCTGATCGGTTCTCTGGGGCCAACGTCCTGACTTTC
>TRBV20-1|TRBJ2-5|14|few|TRBD2
CSAGGTSGRETQYF
TGCAGTGCTGGTGGGACTAGCGGGAGAGAGACCCAGTACTTC
>TRBV5-6|TRBJ1-5|14|.|.
CASSLSGVIRPQHF
TGTGCCAGCAGCCTATCCGGGGTTATAAGGCCCCAGCATTTT
>TRBV12-3/TRBV12-4|TRBJ1-4|15|.|.
CASSWHRKVDEKLFF
TGTGCCAGCAGTTGGCACAGGAAGGTAGATGAAAAACTGTTTTTT
>TRBV6-1|TRBJ2-5|12|.|.
CASSREQETQYF
TGTGCCAGCAGTCGGGAGCAAGAGACCCAGTACTTC
>TRBV6-2/TRBV6-3|TRBJ2-7|19|few|TRBD2
CASSYDDDVFSGSFHEQYF
TGTGCCAGCAGTTACGACGACGACGTTTTTAGCGGGAGTTTCCACGAGCAGTACTTC